These 13 T cell receptor beta chains came from one sample sequenced in a study of CD8 T cells in Susac syndrome. When the RNA was reverse transcribed, random hexamers were used with an input of roughly 0.45 to 1 ug. TCRdb re-derived calls from the immunoSEQ multiplex PCR reads in MiXCR, one entry per CDR3 protein. The data show about 80,000 distinct CDR3 sequences, 95% to 96% seen once. Input material: CD8+ T cells from PBMCs. These TCRs come from a human donor with Susac syndrome.

This clonotype appeared a few times. In nucleotides, the CDR3 is TGTGCCAGCAGCGTAGAGGAAGGACAGGGGGCAGATACGCAGTATTTT. The encoded protein is CASSVEEGQGADTQYF. The chain links TRBV9 to TRBJ2-3, with TRBD1 matching 10 bases. V shed 0 bases, J shed 4 bases, and the junction held 5 bases outside the gene matches. Germline CDR1 reads SGDLS; CDR2 reads YYNGEE. The CDR3 runs to 16 residues.

This rearrangement joins TRBV5-6 to TRBJ1-1; tentative D call: TRBD1 (6 bases). Germline V gene data show CDR1 as SGHDT and CDR2 as YYEEEE. The CDR3 consists of 15 residues. V was clipped by 1 base and J by 5 bases, with 15 bases between them. Written as DNA, the CDR3 is TGTGCCAGCAGCTTGTTGGAGGGGGTAGAAACTGAAGCTTTCTTT. This sequence encodes CASSLLEGVETEAFF. Using reference TRBV5-6 and TRBJ1-1 for the parts outside the CDR3, the full variable domain is DAGVTQSPTHLIKTRGQQVTLRCSPKSGHDTVSWYQQALGQGPQFIFQYYEEEERQRGNFPDRFSGHQFPNYSSELNVNALLLGDSALYLCASSLLEGVETEAFFGQGTRLTVV.

This rearrangement joins TRBV20-1 to TRBJ2-5; 8 nucleotides match TRBD2. CDR1 is DFQATT, CDR2 SNEGSKA, per germline (reference sequence). The CDR3 is 14 residues long. The V and J ends lost 6 bases and 5 bases, in that order; junction bases with no gene match: 11. Here the CDR3 DNA reads TGCAGTGCCCGGGGGGGAGACCGTAGGGAGACCCAGTACTTC. Translated, it gives CSARGGDRRETQYF.

This sequence joins TRBV7-2 and TRBJ2-3; D is tentatively TRBD1 or TRBD2 (5 bases each). V gave up 5 bases and J gave up 6 bases, with 12 bases separating them. From germline, CDR1 is SGHTA and CDR2 FQGNSA. This CDR3 has 13 amino acids. For the CDR3, the DNA is TGTGCCAGCAGCGGCCTCTGGGGGGATACGCAGTATTTT. Its protein product is CASSGLWGDTQYF.

The rearrangement uses TRBV5-6 and TRBJ2-7; TRBD1 agrees at 12 bases. CDR3 size: 17 residues. Germline V gene lookup returns CDR1 SGHDT and CDR2 YYEEEE. V dropped 1 base and J dropped 8; count of bases not matched to a gene: 13. The DNA of the CDR3 is TGTGCCAGCAGCTTGTGGTTGGGACAGGGGGCCGGTGGGCAGCAGTACGTC. Amino acid sequence: CASSLWLGQGAGGQQYV.

The V call is TRBV20-1, the J call TRBJ2-7, with D tentatively TRBD2 (6 bases). V was cut by 0 bases and J by 2 bases, with 14 bases left in between. CDR1 and CDR2 (germline): DFQATT, SNEGSKA (reference sequence). The CDR3 loop spans 15 amino acids. CDR3 in DNA: TGCAGTGCTAGAGATTCCAGACTAGTGCCCTACGAGCAGTACTTC. Encoded protein: CSARDSRLVPYEQYF.

This chain uses TRBV5-4 with TRBJ2-1, with D perhaps TRBD1 (6 bases). Germline-derived CDR1 and CDR2 are SGHNT and YYREEE (reference sequence). The CDR3 runs 17 residues. Trimming left V 0 bases short and J 4 bases short, with 17 bases between. The DNA for the CDR3 is TGTGCCAGCAGCTTGGCATCAGGGGCGCCCGGATACAATGAGCAGTTCTTC. This codes for CASSLASGAPGYNEQFF.

In this sample, this clonotype turned up once. The chain recombines TRBV11-1 with TRBJ1-2; the D gene is possibly TRBD1 (5 bases). V dropped 4 bases and J dropped 3 bases, with 9 bases sitting between them. The CDR3 runs 13 residues. Germline CDR1 SGHAT, CDR2 FQDESV (reference sequence). This CDR3 reads CASSSDSYYGYTF. Written as DNA, the CDR3 is TGTGCCAGCAGCTCCGACAGCTACTATGGCTACACCTTC.

V usage is TRBV27 and J usage is TRBJ2-3, with D perhaps matching TRBD1 (5 bases). Germline V gene lookup returns CDR1 MNHEY and CDR2 SMNVEV (reference sequence). Trimming shortened V by 0 bases and J by 4 bases, and 11 bases separated the two germline ends. The CDR3 has 15 amino acids. The CDR3 is CASSLSTGLPDTQYF. CDR3 in DNA: TGTGCCAGCAGTTTATCAACAGGTTTGCCAGATACGCAGTATTTT.

The rearrangement joins TRBV29-1 to TRBJ2-7; TRBD1 is a possible D gene (7 bases). The ends were cut back, 6 bases at V and 0 bases at J, with 15 bases in the middle. There are 14 residues in the CDR3. Germline CDR1 and CDR2: SQVTM and ANQGSEA. For the CDR3, the DNA is TGCAGCGTCGCAGGGGGGCTTAGCTCCTACGAGCAGTACTTC. Translating it yields CSVAGGLSSYEQYF.

This clonotype was recorded once. This chain joins TRBV7-9 and TRBJ1-1; D might be TRBD1 (6 bases). The CDR3 sequence is 12 residues long. V dropped 4 bases and J dropped 7 bases, with 10 bases sitting between them. In germline, CDR1 is SEHNR, CDR2 FQNEAQ (reference sequence). The CDR3 DNA sequence: TGTGCCAGCAGCTCAAAGGGGGATGAAGCTTTCTTT. Translating it yields CASSSKGDEAFF.

This clonotype was detected once. The chain joins TRBV2 to TRBJ1-1; D is possibly TRBD1 (5 bases). Germline CDR1 reads SNHLY; CDR2 reads FYNNEI. The CDR3 has 14 residues. The ends were cut back, 7 bases at V and 10 bases at J, with 22 bases in the middle. The CDR3 here is CASTITTRDYGAFF. The CDR3 nucleotides are TGTGCCAGCACCATAACAACCCGGGACTACGGAGCTTTCTTT.

The rearrangement joins TRBV13 to TRBJ2-1; D is ambiguous. This CDR3 has 11 residues. V was trimmed by 0 bases and J by 15 bases, leaving 9 bases between them. The germline V gene encodes CDR1 PRHDT and CDR2 FYEKMQ (reference sequence). This chain's CDR3 is CASSLGRSWFF. DNA of the CDR3: TGTGCCAGCAGCTTAGGTCGCTCATGGTTCTTC.